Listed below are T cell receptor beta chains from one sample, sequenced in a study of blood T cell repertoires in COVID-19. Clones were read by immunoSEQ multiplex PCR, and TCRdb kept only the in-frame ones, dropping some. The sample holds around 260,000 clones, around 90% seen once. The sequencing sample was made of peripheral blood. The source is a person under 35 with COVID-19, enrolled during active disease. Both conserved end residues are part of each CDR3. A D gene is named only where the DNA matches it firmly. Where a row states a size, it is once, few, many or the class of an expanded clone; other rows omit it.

cdr3_nt: TGTGCCACCAGGGGTACCTCAGGTACGCAGTATTTT; cdr3_aa: CATRGTSGTQYF; j_call: TRBJ2-3; v_call: TRBV24-1; clone_size: .; d_call: .
cdr3_nt: TGTGCCAGTAACAGCGGGAGACCCTACAATGAGCAGTTCTTC; cdr3_aa: CASNSGRPYNEQFF; j_call: TRBJ2-1; v_call: TRBV19; clone_size: .; d_call: TRBD2
cdr3_nt: TGTGCCAGCAGTTTGGGAGGGCCGGGGAATGAGCAGTTCTTC; cdr3_aa: CASSLGGPGNEQFF; j_call: TRBJ2-1; v_call: TRBV7-9; clone_size: .; d_call: TRBD2
cdr3_nt: TGTGCCAGCAGGGGCCGGGGGGGAGATACGCAGTATTTT; cdr3_aa: CASRGRGGDTQYF; j_call: TRBJ2-3; v_call: TRBV2; clone_size: once; d_call: TRBD2
cdr3_nt: TGTGCCAGCAGCGGCCCCGGGACTACAGGCTTAAGGGAGCTGTTTTTT; cdr3_aa: CASSGPGTTGLRELFF; j_call: TRBJ2-2; v_call: TRBV9; clone_size: .; d_call: TRBD2
cdr3_nt: TGTGCCAGTAAACAGGGAGATGAGGGGAACACTGAAGCTTTCTTT; cdr3_aa: CASKQGDEGNTEAFF; j_call: TRBJ1-1; v_call: TRBV19; clone_size: few; d_call: .
cdr3_nt: TGCGCCAGCAGCCAAGTGGTCCAGGGCGGCTACGAGCAGTACTTC; cdr3_aa: CASSQVVQGGYEQYF; j_call: TRBJ2-7; v_call: TRBV4-3; clone_size: .; d_call: .
cdr3_nt: TGTGCCAGCAGCTCGTTAATGAACACTGAAGCTTTCTTT; cdr3_aa: CASSSLMNTEAFF; j_call: TRBJ1-1; v_call: TRBV7-2; clone_size: .; d_call: .
cdr3_nt: TGCGCCAGCAGCTTGCCAGAAACCTACGAGCAGTACTTC; cdr3_aa: CASSLPETYEQYF; j_call: TRBJ2-7; v_call: TRBV5-1; clone_size: once; d_call: .
cdr3_nt: TGTGCCAGCAGAAAGCGGCTCGGAGAGACCCAGTACTTC; cdr3_aa: CASRKRLGETQYF; j_call: TRBJ2-5; v_call: TRBV27; clone_size: .; d_call: .
cdr3_nt: TGTGCCAGCAGTTCAGGGGACGCCTCCACTGAAGCTTTCTTT; cdr3_aa: CASSSGDASTEAFF; j_call: TRBJ1-1; v_call: TRBV28; clone_size: few; d_call: .
cdr3_nt: TGCGCCAGCAGCCTGGAGACAGGGATGCAGCCCCAGCATTTT; cdr3_aa: CASSLETGMQPQHF; j_call: TRBJ1-5; v_call: TRBV5-1; clone_size: .; d_call: TRBD1
cdr3_nt: TGTGCCAGTAGTATTCTTACCGTCAGGGGACGAAGCAATCAGCCCCAGCATTTT; cdr3_aa: CASSILTVRGRSNQPQHF; j_call: TRBJ1-5; v_call: TRBV19; clone_size: once; d_call: .
cdr3_nt: TGTGCCAGCAGCTCGACGAGGTCCACAGATACGCAGTATTTT; cdr3_aa: CASSSTRSTDTQYF; j_call: TRBJ2-3; v_call: TRBV5-4; clone_size: .; d_call: .
cdr3_nt: TGTGCCAGCAGTCTCCTCCGCAATCAGCCCCAGCATTTT; cdr3_aa: CASSLLRNQPQHF; j_call: TRBJ1-5; v_call: TRBV12-3/TRBV12-4; clone_size: few; d_call: .
cdr3_nt: TGTGCCAGCAGCGTGAGCGGGAGTCTTATTTACGAGCAGTACTTC; cdr3_aa: CASSVSGSLIYEQYF; j_call: TRBJ2-7; v_call: TRBV9; clone_size: .; d_call: TRBD2
cdr3_nt: TGTGCCATTGGGGACAGCCTTGCAACTAATGAAAAACTGTTTTTT; cdr3_aa: CAIGDSLATNEKLFF; j_call: TRBJ1-4; v_call: TRBV10-3; clone_size: .; d_call: TRBD1
cdr3_nt: TGTGCCAGCAGTTACTGGTCACACGAAAAACTGTTTTTT; cdr3_aa: CASSYWSHEKLFF; j_call: TRBJ1-4; v_call: TRBV6-6; clone_size: .; d_call: .
cdr3_nt: TGTGCCAGCACCCCGGATGGCGGAACTACTAATCCCGAGCAGTACTTC; cdr3_aa: CASTPDGGTTNPEQYF; j_call: TRBJ2-7; v_call: TRBV4-2; clone_size: .; d_call: .
cdr3_nt: TGTGCCAGTGGAGACTATCAGCCCCAGCATTTT; cdr3_aa: CASGDYQPQHF; j_call: TRBJ1-5; v_call: TRBV19; clone_size: .; d_call: .
cdr3_nt: TGTGCCAGCAGCCGACAGGGGGTCAATCAGCCCCAGCATTTT; cdr3_aa: CASSRQGVNQPQHF; j_call: TRBJ1-5; v_call: TRBV7-9; clone_size: once; d_call: TRBD1
cdr3_nt: TGCGCCAGCTCAAGTGGGGGCGCGTTGTTTAATACTGAAGCTTTCTTT; cdr3_aa: CASSSGGALFNTEAFF; j_call: TRBJ1-1; v_call: TRBV5-1; clone_size: .; d_call: .
cdr3_nt: TGTGCCAGCAGCGTCGCGCAGGGGGCACAAGAGACCCAGTACTTC; cdr3_aa: CASSVAQGAQETQYF; j_call: TRBJ2-5; v_call: TRBV3-1/TRBV3-2; clone_size: .; d_call: TRBD1
cdr3_nt: TGCGCCAGCAGCCACGCCCTGACAGGGGGCGCATTCACAGATACGCAGTATTTT; cdr3_aa: CASSHALTGGAFTDTQYF; j_call: TRBJ2-3; v_call: TRBV4-3; clone_size: .; d_call: TRBD1
cdr3_nt: TGTGCCTGGAGTGTACAGGAATTCACTGAAGCTTTCTTT; cdr3_aa: CAWSVQEFTEAFF; j_call: TRBJ1-1; v_call: TRBV30; clone_size: .; d_call: .
cdr3_nt: TGTGCCAGCAGCTTAATCCTAGGTCTTTACAATGAGCAGTTCTTC; cdr3_aa: CASSLILGLYNEQFF; j_call: TRBJ2-1; v_call: TRBV7-9; clone_size: .; d_call: .
cdr3_nt: TGTGCCAGCAGCCCCGGGACAAGTAGATACAATGAGCAGTTCTTC; cdr3_aa: CASSPGTSRYNEQFF; j_call: TRBJ2-1; v_call: TRBV11-2; clone_size: .; d_call: .
cdr3_nt: TGCAGTGCTAGTCTCGGGACAGGTTACAATGAGCAGTTCTTC; cdr3_aa: CSASLGTGYNEQFF; j_call: TRBJ2-1; v_call: TRBV20-1; clone_size: .; d_call: TRBD1
cdr3_nt: TGTGCCAGCAGACCGACAGAGAACTATGGCTACACCTTC; cdr3_aa: CASRPTENYGYTF; j_call: TRBJ1-2; v_call: TRBV2; clone_size: .; d_call: .
cdr3_nt: TGTGCCAGCAGTTGGACTCAGTCTGGAAACACCATATATTTT; cdr3_aa: CASSWTQSGNTIYF; j_call: TRBJ1-3; v_call: TRBV6-5; clone_size: .; d_call: .
cdr3_nt: TGTGCCAGCAGCTTCCCCCCGGGCGGGATCGATGAGCAGTTCTTC; cdr3_aa: CASSFPPGGIDEQFF; j_call: TRBJ2-1; v_call: TRBV7-9; clone_size: .; d_call: .
cdr3_nt: TGTGCCAGCAGTGCTCGGGAGGACTCAGGAGGCGACAATGAGCAGTTCTTC; cdr3_aa: CASSAREDSGGDNEQFF; j_call: TRBJ2-1; v_call: TRBV2; clone_size: .; d_call: TRBD2